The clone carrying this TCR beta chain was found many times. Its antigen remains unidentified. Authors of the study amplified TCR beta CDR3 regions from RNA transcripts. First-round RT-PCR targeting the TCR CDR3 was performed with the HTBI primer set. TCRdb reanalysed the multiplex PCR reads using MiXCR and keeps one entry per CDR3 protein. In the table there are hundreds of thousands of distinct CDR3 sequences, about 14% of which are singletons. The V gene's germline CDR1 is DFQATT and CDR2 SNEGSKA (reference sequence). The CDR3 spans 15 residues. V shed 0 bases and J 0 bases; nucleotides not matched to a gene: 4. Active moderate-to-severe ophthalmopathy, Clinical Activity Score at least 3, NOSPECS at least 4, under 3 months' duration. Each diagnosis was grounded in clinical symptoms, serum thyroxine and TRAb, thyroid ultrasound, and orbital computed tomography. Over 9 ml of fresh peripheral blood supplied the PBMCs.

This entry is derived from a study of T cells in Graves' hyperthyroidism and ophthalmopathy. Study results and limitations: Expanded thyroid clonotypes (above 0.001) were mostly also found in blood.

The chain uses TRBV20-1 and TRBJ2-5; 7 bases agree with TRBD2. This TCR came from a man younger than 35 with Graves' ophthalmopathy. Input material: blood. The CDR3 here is CSARDGRGYQETQYF. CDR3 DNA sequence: TGCAGTGCTAGAGATGGGAGGGGATACCAAGAGACCCAGTACTTC.